Below are 22 T cell receptor beta chains sequenced from a single sample in a study. TCRdb recomputed calls from the RT-PCR reads with MiXCR, one row per CDR3 protein. In the table there are fewer than 800,000 distinct CDR3 sequences, around 14% of which are singletons. The sequencing sample was made of memory CD4+ T cells from blood. The receptors here all came from a female donor in good health, serving as a healthy control.

There are a few counts of this clonotype. V gene TRBV7-2 combines with J gene TRBJ1-2; no clear D gene. Germline CDR1 is SGHTA and CDR2 is FQGNSA. This CDR3 has 12 residues. Trimming pared 6 bases from V and 7 bases from J, leaving 12 bases between. The CDR3 loop reads CASRTWGSGYTF. For the CDR3, the DNA is TGTGCCAGCAGAACGTGGGGAAGTGGCTACACCTTC.

The sample holds many counts of this clonotype. This chain uses TRBV6-5 with TRBJ1-5, with 7 bases lining up with TRBD1. This CDR3 is built from 16 residues. Looked up from germline, CDR1 is MNHEY and CDR2 is SVGAGI. V shed 5 bases, J shed 3 bases, and the junction held 10 bases outside the gene matches. This CDR3 reads CASSRQGFSTNQPQHF. The CDR3 bases are TGTGCCAGCAGTCGACAGGGATTTTCCACCAATCAGCCCCAGCATTTT.

The chain has TRBV6-2 or TRBV6-3 and TRBJ2-1; no definite D call. CDR1 is MNHEY and CDR2 is SVGEGT in the germline V gene. The CDR3 loop spans 13 amino acids. The ends were cut back, 0 bases at V and 12 bases at J, with 12 bases in the middle. The CDR3 is CASSYSKGFGQFF. The CDR3 DNA follows: TGTGCCAGCAGTTACTCGAAGGGCTTTGGGCAGTTCTTC.

This clonotype was recorded many times. The V gene is TRBV12-3 or TRBV12-4, the J gene TRBJ2-1; D gene unclear. This CDR3 has 16 amino acids. V lost 5 bases and J 7 bases, leaving 21 bases between the germline ends. The CDR3 DNA is TGTGCCAGCAGTAAAGGAAGTGGGTTGGGTACGAATGAGCAGTTCTTC. Translation gives CASSKGSGLGTNEQFF.

This clonotype was seen only a few times. V gene TRBV6-2 or TRBV6-3 combines with J gene TRBJ1-5, with 8 bases identical to TRBD1. Germline V gives CDR1 MNHEY, CDR2 SVGEGT. The V gene end was trimmed by 0 bases and the J gene end by 3 bases; junction bases not matched to a gene: 10. The CDR3 consists of 18 residues. The DNA of the CDR3 is TGTGCCAGCAGTTACTCGAGAAAGGGACAGGACCTCAATCAGCCCCAGCATTTT. Its translation is CASSYSRKGQDLNQPQHF.

This clonotype was seen at least ten times. The chain has TRBV5-1 and TRBJ2-5; TRBD2 is a possible D gene (6 bases). Germline values: CDR1 SGHRS, CDR2 YFSETQ. V dropped 4 bases and J dropped 2 bases, with 12 bases sitting between them. This CDR3 region has 14 residues. The CDR3 DNA follows: TGCGCCAGCAGCACCGAGGCGGGACAAGAGACCCAGTACTTC. It codes for CASSTEAGQETQYF.

The CDR3 loop reads CASSLDWKGTDTQYF. CDR3 DNA: TGTGCCAGCAGCCTGGACTGGAAAGGCACAGATACGCAGTATTTT. The gene calls are TRBV5-8 and TRBJ2-3; possible D gene TRBD2, 5 bases. Per germline, CDR1 SGHTS and CDR2 YDEGEE. Trimming cost V 4 bases and J 1 base, with 13 bases left between them. The CDR3 length is 15 residues. Full variable domain (outside the CDR3, taken from reference TRBV5-8 and TRBJ2-3): EAGVTQSPTHLIKTRGQQATLRCSPISGHTSVYWYQQALGLGLQFLLWYDEGEERNRGNFPPRFSGRQFPNYSSELNVNALELEDSALYLCASSLDWKGTDTQYFGPGTRLTVL.

CDR3 DNA sequence: TGCGCCAGCAGTCCCAATCAGGGCCAGCCCCAGCATTTT. This gives the protein CASSPNQGQPQHF. The V call is TRBV4-1, the J call TRBJ1-5; a weak D match, TRBD1 (5 bases). The CDR3 length is 13 residues. Germline V gene sequence: CDR1 MGHRA, CDR2 YSYEKL. Trimming took 6 bases from V and 7 from J, leaving 13 bases between them.

In this sample, this clonotype turned up once. V gene TRBV3-1 combines with J gene TRBJ2-2; the D is unclear. Trimming removed 4 bases from V and 8 bases from J, with 8 bases in between. There are 12 residues in the CDR3. The germline V gene has CDR1 LGHDT and CDR2 YNNKEL (reference sequence). CDR3 bases: TGTGCCAGCAGCCTGCGGAAGGGGGAGCTGTTTTTT. This codes for CASSLRKGELFF.

This clonotype appeared many times. V usage is TRBV6-5 and J usage is TRBJ2-5, with unresolved D. The CDR3 contains 9 residues. The germline V gene has CDR1 MNHEY and CDR2 SVGAGI. Trimming left V 8 bases short and J 2 bases short, with 0 bases between. This chain's CDR3 is CASQETQYF. CDR3 DNA sequence: TGTGCCAGCCAAGAGACCCAGTACTTC.

Written as DNA, the CDR3 is TGTGCCAGCAGTGGACAGGGAAGTGGCAATGAGCAGTTCTTC. It is translated as CASSGQGSGNEQFF. This chain links TRBV2 with TRBJ2-1; 7 bases agree with TRBD1. CDR3 length: 14 residues. V trimming: 4 bases; J trimming: 6 bases; junction bases outside the gene matches: 6. The germline V gene has CDR1 SNHLY and CDR2 FYNNEI.

V is TRBV4-2 and J is TRBJ2-3; 13 nucleotides match TRBD2. CDR1 and CDR2 (germline): LGHNA, YNFKEQ. With V trimmed by 2 bases and J by 3 bases, 2 bases remained unmatched. The CDR3 sequence is 16 residues long. The CDR3 coding sequence is TGTGCCAGCAGCCAACTGACTAGCGGGAGGACAGATACGCAGTATTTT. Encoded protein: CASSQLTSGRTDTQYF.

This clonotype has a handful of counts. The rearrangement joins TRBV2 to TRBJ1-5; no clear D gene. From germline, CDR1 is SNHLY and CDR2 FYNNEI. CDR3 length: 14 amino acids. Trimming shortened V by 8 bases and J by 2 bases, and 13 bases separated the two germline ends. CDR3: CASEGFGGNQPQHF. In DNA, the CDR3 is TGTGCCAGCGAAGGGTTCGGAGGCAATCAGCCCCAGCATTTT.

The chain carries TRBV28 and TRBJ1-1; D not resolved. The germline gives CDR1 MDHEN, CDR2 SYDVKM. V was pared by 7 bases and J by 0 bases, with 9 bases between. This CDR3 is 13 amino acids long. CDR3 sequence (DNA): TGTGCCAGCACCGGACGGATGAACACTGAAGCTTTCTTT. As protein: CASTGRMNTEAFF. The entire variable domain, with the rest obtained from reference TRBV28 and TRBJ1-1, is as follows: DVKVTQSSRYLVKRTGEKVFLECVQDMDHENMFWYRQDPGLGLRLIYFSYDVKMKEKGDIPEGYSVSREKKERFSLILESASTNQTSMYLCASTGRMNTEAFFGQGTRLTVV.

This rearrangement joins TRBV4-2 to TRBJ2-2; D is undetermined. This CDR3 comprises 16 residues. Trimming stripped 0 bases from V and 1 base from J, with 9 bases between. Germline V CDR1 and CDR2: LGHNA, YNFKEQ. CDR3: CASSQDLHLNTGELFF. For the CDR3, the DNA is TGTGCCAGCAGCCAAGATTTACACCTGAACACCGGGGAGCTGTTTTTT.

There are many counts of this clonotype. The V and J genes are TRBV3-1 and TRBJ1-2, with D possibly matching TRBD1 (5 bases). The V gene's germline CDR1 is LGHDT and CDR2 YNNKEL (reference sequence). This CDR3 region has 15 residues. V was cut by 2 bases and J by 8 bases, with 18 bases left in between. The chain's CDR3 is CASSQLRTLQEGYTF. CDR3 nucleotide sequence: TGTGCCAGCAGCCAACTTAGGACTCTACAGGAGGGCTACACCTTC.

This clonotype was observed at least ten times. CDR3 protein: CASSLSESRWETQYF. In DNA, the CDR3 is TGTGCCAGCAGTTTATCGGAGTCCCGATGGGAGACCCAGTACTTC. This chain links TRBV27 with TRBJ2-5; D ambiguous. Trimming pared 0 bases from V and 5 bases from J, leaving 13 bases between. CDR1 MNHEY and CDR2 SMNVEV come from the germline V gene (reference sequence). CDR3 size: 15 residues.

This clonotype was observed many times. The V gene is TRBV7-9, the J gene TRBJ2-1; D remains ambiguous. Trimming cost V 11 bases and J 1 base, with 12 bases left between them. The germline V gene encodes CDR1 SEHNR and CDR2 FQNEAQ (reference sequence). This CDR3 is built from 13 residues. The CDR3 DNA reads as TGTGCCGTGACTCTTGGGTCCTACAATGAGCAGTTCTTC. Encoded protein: CAVTLGSYNEQFF.

This clonotype was recorded many times. The chain uses TRBV20-1 and TRBJ2-3, with 11 bases fitting TRBD2. The CDR3 is 16 residues long. Germline V gene data show CDR1 as DFQATT and CDR2 as SNEGSKA (reference sequence). V trimming: 5 bases; J trimming: 0 bases; junction bases outside the gene matches: 7. The CDR3 reads CSAESSGGPSTDTQYF. CDR3 sequence (DNA): TGCAGTGCTGAGTCTAGCGGGGGGCCTAGCACAGATACGCAGTATTTT.

At least ten counts were recorded for this clonotype. The CDR3: CASSASGRTGELFF. Here the CDR3 DNA reads TGCGCCAGCAGTGCCTCCGGGAGAACCGGGGAGCTGTTTTTT. This chain connects TRBV10-1 to TRBJ2-2; TRBD2 might be the D (6 bases). CDR1 is WNHNN and CDR2 is SYGVQD in the germline V gene (reference sequence). The CDR3 contains 14 residues. Trimming shortened V by 4 bases and J by 5 bases, and 11 bases separated the two germline ends.

This chain joins TRBV7-9 and TRBJ2-1, with 7 positions matching TRBD2. The CDR3 sequence is 14 residues long. V lost 2 bases, J lost 8 bases, and 6 bases stayed unmatched. Germline V gene lookup returns CDR1 SEHNR and CDR2 FQNEAQ (reference sequence). The CDR3 reads CASSLNVRGDEQFF. For the CDR3, the DNA is TGTGCCAGCAGCTTAAATGTTCGGGGGGATGAGCAGTTCTTC.

This clonotype turned up a few times. The J gene is TRBJ1-3, the V gene TRBV29-1; no reliable D call. The CDR3 runs to 11 residues. Looked up from germline, CDR1 is SQVTM and CDR2 is ANQGSEA. Trimming took 0 bases from V and 5 from J, leaving 2 bases between them. The chain's CDR3 is CSVEDRNTIYF. The CDR3 bases are TGCAGCGTTGAAGATAGAAACACCATATATTTT.